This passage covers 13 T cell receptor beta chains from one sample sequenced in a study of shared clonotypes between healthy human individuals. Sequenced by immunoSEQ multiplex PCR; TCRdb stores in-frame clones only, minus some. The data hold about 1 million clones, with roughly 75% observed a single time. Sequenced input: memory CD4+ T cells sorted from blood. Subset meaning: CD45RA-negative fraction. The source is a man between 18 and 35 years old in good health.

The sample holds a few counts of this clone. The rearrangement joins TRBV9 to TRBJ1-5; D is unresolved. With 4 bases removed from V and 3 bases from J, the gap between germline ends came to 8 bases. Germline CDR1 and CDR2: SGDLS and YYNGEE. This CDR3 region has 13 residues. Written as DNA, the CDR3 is TGTGCCAGCAGCAGGGAGAACAATCAGCCCCAGCATTTT. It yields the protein CASSRENNQPQHF.

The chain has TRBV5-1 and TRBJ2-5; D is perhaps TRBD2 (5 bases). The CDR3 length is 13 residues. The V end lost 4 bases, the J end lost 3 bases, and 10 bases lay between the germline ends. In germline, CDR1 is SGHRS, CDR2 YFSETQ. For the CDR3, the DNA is TGCGCCAGCAGCAGGACTGCTGAAGAGACCCAGTACTTC. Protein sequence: CASSRTAEETQYF.

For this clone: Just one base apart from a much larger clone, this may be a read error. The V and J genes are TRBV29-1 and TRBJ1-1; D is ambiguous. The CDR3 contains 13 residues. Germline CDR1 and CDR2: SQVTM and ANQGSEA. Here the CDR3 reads CSVAGRLNAEAFF. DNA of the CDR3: TGCAGCGTTGCCGGACGGTTGAACGCTGAAGCTTTCTTT.

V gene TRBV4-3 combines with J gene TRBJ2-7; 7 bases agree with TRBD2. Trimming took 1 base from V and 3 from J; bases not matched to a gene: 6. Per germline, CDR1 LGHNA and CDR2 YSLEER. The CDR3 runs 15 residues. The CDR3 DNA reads TGCGCCAGCAGCCAAGTAGCGGGTTACCACTACGAGCAGTACTTC. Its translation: CASSQVAGYHYEQYF.

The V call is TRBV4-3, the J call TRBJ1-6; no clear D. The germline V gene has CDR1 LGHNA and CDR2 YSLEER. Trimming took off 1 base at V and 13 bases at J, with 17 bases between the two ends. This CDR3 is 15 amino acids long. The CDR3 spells CASSQVWHSELPLHF. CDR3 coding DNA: TGCGCCAGCAGCCAAGTTTGGCATTCCGAGCTCCCCCTCCACTTT.

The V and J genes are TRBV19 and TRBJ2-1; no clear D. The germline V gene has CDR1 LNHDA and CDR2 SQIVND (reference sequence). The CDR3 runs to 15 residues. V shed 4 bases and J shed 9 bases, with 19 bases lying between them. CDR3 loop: CASSNVDLRGFEQFF. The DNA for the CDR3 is TGTGCCAGTAGTAACGTAGATCTTAGAGGTTTTGAGCAGTTCTTC.

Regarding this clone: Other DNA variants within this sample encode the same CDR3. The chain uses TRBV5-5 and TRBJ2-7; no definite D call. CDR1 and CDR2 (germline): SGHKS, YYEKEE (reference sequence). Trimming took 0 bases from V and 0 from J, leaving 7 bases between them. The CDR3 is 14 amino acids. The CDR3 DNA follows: TGTGCCAGCAGCTTGGGCAGGAGCTCCTACGAGCAGTACTTC. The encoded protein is CASSLGRSSYEQYF.

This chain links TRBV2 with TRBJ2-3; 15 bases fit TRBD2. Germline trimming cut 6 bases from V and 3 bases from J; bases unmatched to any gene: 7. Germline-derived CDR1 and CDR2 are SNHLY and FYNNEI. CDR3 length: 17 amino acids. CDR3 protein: CASRARTSGGGTDTQYF. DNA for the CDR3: TGTGCCAGCAGAGCCCGGACTAGCGGGGGGGGGACAGATACGCAGTATTTT. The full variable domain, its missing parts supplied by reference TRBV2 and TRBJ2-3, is EPEVTQTPSHQVTQMGQEVILRCVPISNHLYFYWYRQILGQKVEFLVSFYNNEISEKSEIFDDQFSVERPDGSNFTLKIRSTKLEDSAMYFCASRARTSGGGTDTQYFGPGTRLTVL.

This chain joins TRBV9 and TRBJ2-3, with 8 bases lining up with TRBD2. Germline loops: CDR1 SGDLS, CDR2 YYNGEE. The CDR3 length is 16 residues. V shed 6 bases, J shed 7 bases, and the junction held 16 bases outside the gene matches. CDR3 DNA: TGTGCCAGCAAGGTGCGGGAGGATGCGTTTCCATATACGCAGTATTTT. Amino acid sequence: CASKVREDAFPYTQYF.

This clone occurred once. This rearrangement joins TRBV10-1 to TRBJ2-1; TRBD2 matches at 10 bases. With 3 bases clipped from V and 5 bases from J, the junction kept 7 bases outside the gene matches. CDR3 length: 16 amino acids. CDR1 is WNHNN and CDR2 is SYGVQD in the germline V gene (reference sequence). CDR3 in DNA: TGCGCCAGCAGTGAAACTAGCGGGATCCTCGACAATGAGCAGTTCTTC. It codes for CASSETSGILDNEQFF.

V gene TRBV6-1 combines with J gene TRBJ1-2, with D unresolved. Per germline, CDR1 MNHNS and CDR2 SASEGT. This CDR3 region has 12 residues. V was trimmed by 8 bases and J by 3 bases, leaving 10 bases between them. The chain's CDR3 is CASGKTDYGYTF. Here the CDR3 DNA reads TGTGCCAGCGGGAAGACGGACTATGGCTACACCTTC.

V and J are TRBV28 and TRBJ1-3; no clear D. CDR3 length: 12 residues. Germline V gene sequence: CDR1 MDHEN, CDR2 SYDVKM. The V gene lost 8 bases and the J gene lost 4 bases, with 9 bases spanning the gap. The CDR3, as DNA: TGTGCCAGCGGATTAGCGGGAAACACCATATATTTT. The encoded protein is CASGLAGNTIYF. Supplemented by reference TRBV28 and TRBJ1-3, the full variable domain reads DVKVTQSSRYLVKRTGEKVFLECVQDMDHENMFWYRQDPGLGLRLIYFSYDVKMKEKGDIPEGYSVSREKKERFSLILESASTNQTSMYLCASGLAGNTIYFGEGSWLTVV.

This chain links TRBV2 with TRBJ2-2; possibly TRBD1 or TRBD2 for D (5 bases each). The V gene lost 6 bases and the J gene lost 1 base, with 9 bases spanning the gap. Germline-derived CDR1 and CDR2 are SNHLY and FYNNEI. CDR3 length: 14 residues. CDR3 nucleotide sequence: TGTGCCAGCAGCGGGACCCAGAACACCGGGGAGCTGTTTTTT. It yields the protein CASSGTQNTGELFF.